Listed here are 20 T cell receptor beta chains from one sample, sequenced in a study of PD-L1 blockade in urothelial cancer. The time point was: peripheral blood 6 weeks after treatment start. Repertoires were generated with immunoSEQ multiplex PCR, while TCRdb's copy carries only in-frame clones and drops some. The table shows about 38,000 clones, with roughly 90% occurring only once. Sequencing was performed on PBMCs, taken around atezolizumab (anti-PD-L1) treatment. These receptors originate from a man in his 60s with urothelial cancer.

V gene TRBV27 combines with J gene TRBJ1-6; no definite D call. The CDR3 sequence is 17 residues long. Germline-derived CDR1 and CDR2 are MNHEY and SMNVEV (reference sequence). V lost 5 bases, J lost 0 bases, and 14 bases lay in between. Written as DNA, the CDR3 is TGTGCCAGCAGTAGCGACGGAGAGAGCTCCTATAATTCACCCCTCCACTTT. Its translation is CASSSDGESSYNSPLHF.

CDR3 sequence: CASSTRDTHTDTQYF. The CDR3 DNA follows: TGTGCCAGCTCTACCCGGGACACGCACACAGATACGCAGTATTTT. The chain combines TRBV18 with TRBJ2-3; possible D gene TRBD1, 6 bases. Germline-derived CDR1 and CDR2 are KGHSH and LQKENI. The ends were cut back, 6 bases at V and 2 bases at J, with 15 bases in the middle. The CDR3 runs 15 residues.

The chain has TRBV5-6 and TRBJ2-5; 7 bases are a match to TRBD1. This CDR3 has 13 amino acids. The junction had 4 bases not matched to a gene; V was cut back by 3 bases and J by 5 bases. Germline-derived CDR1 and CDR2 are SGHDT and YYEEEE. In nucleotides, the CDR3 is TGTGCCAGCAGCTGGACAGGTTTGGAGACCCAGTACTTC. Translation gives CASSWTGLETQYF.

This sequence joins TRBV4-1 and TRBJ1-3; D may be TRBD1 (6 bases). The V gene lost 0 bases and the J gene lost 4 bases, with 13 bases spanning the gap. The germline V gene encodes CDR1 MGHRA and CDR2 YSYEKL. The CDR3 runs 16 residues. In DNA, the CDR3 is TGCGCCAGCAGCCAAGAAATCACAGGGTTGGGAAACACCATATATTTT. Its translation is CASSQEITGLGNTIYF.

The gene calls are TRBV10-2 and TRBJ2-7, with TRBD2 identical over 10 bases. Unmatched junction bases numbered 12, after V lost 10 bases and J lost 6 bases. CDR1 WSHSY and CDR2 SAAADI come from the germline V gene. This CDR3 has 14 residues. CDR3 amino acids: CATQGSGRHREQYF. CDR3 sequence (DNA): TGCGCCACTCAAGGTAGCGGGAGGCATCGCGAGCAGTACTTC.

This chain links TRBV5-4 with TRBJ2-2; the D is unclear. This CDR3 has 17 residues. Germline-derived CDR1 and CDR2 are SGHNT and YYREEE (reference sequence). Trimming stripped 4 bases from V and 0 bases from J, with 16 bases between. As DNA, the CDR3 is TGTGCCAGCAGCAGAGGTCTGCGCGGCGCGAACACCGGGGAGCTGTTTTTT. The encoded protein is CASSRGLRGANTGELFF.

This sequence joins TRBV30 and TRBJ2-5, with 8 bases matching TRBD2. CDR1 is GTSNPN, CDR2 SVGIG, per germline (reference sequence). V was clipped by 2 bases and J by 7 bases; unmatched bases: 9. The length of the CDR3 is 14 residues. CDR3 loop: CAWSKSGLVVTQYF. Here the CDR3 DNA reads TGTGCCTGGAGTAAATCGGGACTAGTGGTGACCCAGTACTTC.

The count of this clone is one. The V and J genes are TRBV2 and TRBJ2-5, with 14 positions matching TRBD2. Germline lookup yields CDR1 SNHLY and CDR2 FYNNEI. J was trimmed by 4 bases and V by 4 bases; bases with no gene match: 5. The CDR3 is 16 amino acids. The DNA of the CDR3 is TGTGCCAGCAGTGGGGGACTAGCGGGAGATGTAGAGACCCAGTACTTC. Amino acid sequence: CASSGGLAGDVETQYF.

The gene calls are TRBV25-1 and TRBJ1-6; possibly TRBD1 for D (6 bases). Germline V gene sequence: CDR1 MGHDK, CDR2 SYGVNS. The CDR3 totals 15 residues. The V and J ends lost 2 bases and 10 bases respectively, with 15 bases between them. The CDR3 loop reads CASSESGGRGSPLHF. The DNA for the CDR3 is TGTGCCAGCAGTGAAAGTGGGGGGAGGGGGTCACCCCTCCACTTT.

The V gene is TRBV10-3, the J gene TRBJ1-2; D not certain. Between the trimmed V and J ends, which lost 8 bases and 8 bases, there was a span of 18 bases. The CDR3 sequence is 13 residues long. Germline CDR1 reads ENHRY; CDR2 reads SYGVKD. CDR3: CAIARVGVEGYTF. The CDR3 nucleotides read TGTGCCATCGCGAGGGTCGGGGTTGAGGGCTACACCTTC.

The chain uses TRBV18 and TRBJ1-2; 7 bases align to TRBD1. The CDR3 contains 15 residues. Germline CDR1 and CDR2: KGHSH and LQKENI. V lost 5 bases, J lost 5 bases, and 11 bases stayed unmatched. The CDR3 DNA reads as TGTGCCAGCTCAAATTCACCGGGACAGAATTATGGCTACACCTTC. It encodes CASSNSPGQNYGYTF.

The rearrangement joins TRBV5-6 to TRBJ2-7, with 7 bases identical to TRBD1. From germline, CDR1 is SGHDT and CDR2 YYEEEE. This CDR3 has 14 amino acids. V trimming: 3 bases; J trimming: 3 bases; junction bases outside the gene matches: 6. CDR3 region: CASSWSGTDYEQYF. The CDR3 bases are TGTGCCAGCAGCTGGTCCGGGACAGACTACGAGCAGTACTTC.

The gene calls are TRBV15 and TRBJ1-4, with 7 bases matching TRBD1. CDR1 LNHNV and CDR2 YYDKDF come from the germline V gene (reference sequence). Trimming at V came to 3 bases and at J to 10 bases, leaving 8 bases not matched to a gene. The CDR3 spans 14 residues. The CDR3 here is CATSSDWTGGKLFF. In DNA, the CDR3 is TGTGCCACCAGCAGTGACTGGACAGGCGGAAAACTGTTTTTT.

The CDR3 DNA is TGTGCCAGCTCCTCGGACAGGCCAACTGAAGCTTTCTTT. It yields the protein CASSSDRPTEAFF. The rearrangement links TRBV18 to TRBJ1-1; 7 bases fit TRBD1. J lost 5 bases, V lost 6 bases, and 6 bases had no gene match. Per the germline V gene, CDR1 is KGHSH and CDR2 is LQKENI. The CDR3 covers 13 residues.

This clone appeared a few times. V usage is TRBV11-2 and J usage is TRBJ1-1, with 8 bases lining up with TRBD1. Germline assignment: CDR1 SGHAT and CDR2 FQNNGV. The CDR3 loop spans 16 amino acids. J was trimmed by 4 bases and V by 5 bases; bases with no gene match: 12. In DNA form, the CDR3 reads TGTGCCAGCAGCCCCGGACAGGGAATCTTAGGCACTGAAGCTTTCTTT. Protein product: CASSPGQGILGTEAFF.

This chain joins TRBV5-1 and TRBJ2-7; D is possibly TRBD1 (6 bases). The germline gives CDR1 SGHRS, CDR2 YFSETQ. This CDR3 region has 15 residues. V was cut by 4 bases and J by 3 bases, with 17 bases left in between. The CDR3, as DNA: TGCGCCAGCAGCGGAAAACAGGGTAGTAGCTACGAGCAGTACTTC. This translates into CASSGKQGSSYEQYF.

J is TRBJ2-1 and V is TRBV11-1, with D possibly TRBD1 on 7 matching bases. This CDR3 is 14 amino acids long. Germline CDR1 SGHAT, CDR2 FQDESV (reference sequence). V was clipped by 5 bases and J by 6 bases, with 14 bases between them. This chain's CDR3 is CASSPGGLFNEQFF. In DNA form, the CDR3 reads TGTGCCAGCAGCCCAGGGGGGCTGTTCAATGAGCAGTTCTTC.

CDR3 nucleotide sequence: TGCGCCAGCAGCTTGGAACCGACAGTAAACCTAGACGGCTACACCTTC. Its translation: CASSLEPTVNLDGYTF. The rearrangement uses TRBV5-1 and TRBJ1-2; a possible D gene is TRBD1 (5 bases). Deletions cut 0 bases from V and 8 bases from J, with 20 bases between. The CDR3 spans 16 residues. Germline assignment: CDR1 SGHRS and CDR2 YFSETQ.

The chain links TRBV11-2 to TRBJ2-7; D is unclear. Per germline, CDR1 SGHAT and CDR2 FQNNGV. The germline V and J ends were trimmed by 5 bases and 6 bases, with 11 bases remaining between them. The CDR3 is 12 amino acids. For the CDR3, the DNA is TGTGCCAGCAGCCGCGAGTTTGGCGAGCAGTACTTC. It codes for CASSREFGEQYF.

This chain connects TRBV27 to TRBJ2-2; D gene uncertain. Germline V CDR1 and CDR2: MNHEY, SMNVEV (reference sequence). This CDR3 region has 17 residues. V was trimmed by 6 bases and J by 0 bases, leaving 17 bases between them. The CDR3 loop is CASSRNTILANTGELFF. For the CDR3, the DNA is TGTGCCAGCAGCAGGAACACCATTCTCGCGAACACCGGGGAGCTGTTTTTT.